This TCR beta chain was captured by sequencing in a study of blood T cells in healthy people across ages. Whole-study findings and limits: Investigators viewed diversity estimates from one million T cells as underestimates, the study reported.

The CDR3 length is 15 residues. Germline assignment: CDR1 SQVTM and CDR2 ANQGSEA. Losses at the gene ends were 2 bases for V and 5 bases for J; bases not matched to a gene: 11. This clonotype turned up a few times. Antigen specificity is unknown. The second PCR ran 7 to 11 cycles with a sample-barcoded 5' primer and J-beta primers. Each cDNA molecule was tagged by a template-switch adaptor that had 12 random nucleotides. One entry per CDR3 protein results from TCRdb running MiXCR on the 5' RACE reads. Here the sample spans approximately 600,000 distinct CDR3 sequences, 58% being singletons. The receptor's source is a man between 60 and 75 years old in good health. This rearrangement joins TRBV29-1 to TRBJ2-5; TRBD1 agrees at 7 bases. The specimen was blood. The CDR3 sequence: CSVETPGQRGETQYF. The CDR3 region has the DNA TGCAGCGTTGAAACTCCGGGACAGAGAGGGGAGACCCAGTACTTC.